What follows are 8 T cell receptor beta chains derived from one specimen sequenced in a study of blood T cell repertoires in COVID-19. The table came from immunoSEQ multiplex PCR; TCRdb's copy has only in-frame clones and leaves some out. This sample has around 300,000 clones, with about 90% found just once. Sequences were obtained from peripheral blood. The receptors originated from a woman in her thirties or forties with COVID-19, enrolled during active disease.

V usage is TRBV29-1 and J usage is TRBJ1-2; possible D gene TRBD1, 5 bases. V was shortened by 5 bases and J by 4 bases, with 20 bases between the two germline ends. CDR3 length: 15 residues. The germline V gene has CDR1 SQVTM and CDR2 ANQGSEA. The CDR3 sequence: CSVRGGTANLYGYTF. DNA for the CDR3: TGCAGCGTTAGGGGAGGGACGGCAAATCTCTATGGCTACACCTTC.

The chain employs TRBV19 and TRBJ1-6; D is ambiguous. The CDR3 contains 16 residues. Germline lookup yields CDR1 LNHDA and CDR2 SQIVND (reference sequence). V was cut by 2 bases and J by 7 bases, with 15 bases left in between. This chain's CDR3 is CASSIQNSGGNSPLHF. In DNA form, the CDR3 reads TGTGCCAGTAGTATACAAAACTCCGGAGGCAATTCACCCCTCCACTTT. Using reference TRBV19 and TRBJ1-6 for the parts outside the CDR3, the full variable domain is DGGITQSPKYLFRKEGQNVTLSCEQNLNHDAMYWYRQDPGQGLRLIYYSQIVNDFQKGDIAEGYSVSREKKESFPLTVTSAQKNPTAFYLCASSIQNSGGNSPLHFGNGTRLTVT.

The CDR3 DNA follows: TGTGCCAGCAGTTTAGCGGGATATTACAATGAGCAGTTCTTC. Residues: CASSLAGYYNEQFF. This chain uses TRBV27 with TRBJ2-1, with D possibly matching TRBD2 (6 bases). The CDR3 loop spans 14 amino acids. Trimming removed 2 bases at V and 4 bases at J, with 9 bases between. Germline V lookup: CDR1 MNHEY, CDR2 SMNVEV (reference sequence).

CDR3 residues: CASSQGRGLITDTQYF. The CDR3 coding sequence is TGCGCCAGCAGCCAAGGTCGGGGACTCATCACAGATACGCAGTATTTT. The chain carries TRBV4-3 and TRBJ2-3, with D maybe TRBD2 (6 bases). In germline, CDR1 is LGHNA, CDR2 YSLEER. Trimming stripped 1 base from V and 2 bases from J, with 13 bases between. The CDR3 spans 16 residues.

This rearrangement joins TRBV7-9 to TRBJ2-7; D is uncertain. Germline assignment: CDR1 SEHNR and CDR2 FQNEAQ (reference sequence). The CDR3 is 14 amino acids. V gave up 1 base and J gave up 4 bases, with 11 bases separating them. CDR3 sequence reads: CASSLDVLSYEQYF. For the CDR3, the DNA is TGTGCCAGCAGCTTAGATGTCCTGTCTTACGAGCAGTACTTC.

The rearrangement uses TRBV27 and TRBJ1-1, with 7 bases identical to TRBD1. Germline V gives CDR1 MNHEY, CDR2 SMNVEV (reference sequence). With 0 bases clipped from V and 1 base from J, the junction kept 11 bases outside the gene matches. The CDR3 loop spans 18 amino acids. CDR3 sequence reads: CASSLSPTGLWGNTEAFF. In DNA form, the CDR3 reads TGTGCCAGCAGTTTATCCCCGACAGGGCTCTGGGGGAACACTGAAGCTTTCTTT.

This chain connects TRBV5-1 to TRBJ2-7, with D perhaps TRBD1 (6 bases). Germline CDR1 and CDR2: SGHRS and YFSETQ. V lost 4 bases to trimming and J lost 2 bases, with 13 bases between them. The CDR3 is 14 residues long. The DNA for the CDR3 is TGCGCCAGCAGCATGACACAGGGAGCCTACGAGCAGTACTTC. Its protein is CASSMTQGAYEQYF.

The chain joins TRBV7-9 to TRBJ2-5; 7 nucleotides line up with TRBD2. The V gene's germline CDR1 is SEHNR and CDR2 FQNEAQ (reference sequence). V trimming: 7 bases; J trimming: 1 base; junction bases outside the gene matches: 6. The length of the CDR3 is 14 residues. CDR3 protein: CASTAWGGQETQYF. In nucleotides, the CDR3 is TGTGCCAGCACCGCGTGGGGGGGCCAAGAGACCCAGTACTTC.